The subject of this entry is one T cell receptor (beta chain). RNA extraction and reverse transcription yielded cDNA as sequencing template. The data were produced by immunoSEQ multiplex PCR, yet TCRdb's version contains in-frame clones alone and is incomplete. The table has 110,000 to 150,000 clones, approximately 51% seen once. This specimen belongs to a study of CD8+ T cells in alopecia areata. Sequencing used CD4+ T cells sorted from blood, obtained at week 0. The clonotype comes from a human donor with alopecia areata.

CDR3 protein: CASSTRKWVANTEAFF. Here the CDR3 DNA reads TGTGCCAGCAGCACCCGAAAATGGGTAGCAAACACTGAAGCTTTCTTT. The genes are TRBV21-1 and TRBJ1-1. TRBV21-1 is a known pseudogene. CDR3 length: 16 residues.